The sequence of this TCR beta chain was determined in a study of T cells expressing NK-cell markers. TCRdb reprocessed the 5' RACE reads and reports one entry per CDR3 protein, with no DNA. The sample totals fewer than 400,000 distinct CDR3 sequences. CDR1 SGHAT and CDR2 FQNNGV come from the germline V gene. The CDR3 runs to 17 residues. The sequence was obtained from a man aged 18-75 years in good health. Sequences were obtained from blood T cells: a sorted CD56 or NKG2C T cell subset, CD4+ or CD8+ T cells, or bulk PBMC T cells (not recorded which). The chain is built from TRBV11-2 and TRBJ2-5. Here the CDR3 reads CASSLDGRRRYQETQYF.